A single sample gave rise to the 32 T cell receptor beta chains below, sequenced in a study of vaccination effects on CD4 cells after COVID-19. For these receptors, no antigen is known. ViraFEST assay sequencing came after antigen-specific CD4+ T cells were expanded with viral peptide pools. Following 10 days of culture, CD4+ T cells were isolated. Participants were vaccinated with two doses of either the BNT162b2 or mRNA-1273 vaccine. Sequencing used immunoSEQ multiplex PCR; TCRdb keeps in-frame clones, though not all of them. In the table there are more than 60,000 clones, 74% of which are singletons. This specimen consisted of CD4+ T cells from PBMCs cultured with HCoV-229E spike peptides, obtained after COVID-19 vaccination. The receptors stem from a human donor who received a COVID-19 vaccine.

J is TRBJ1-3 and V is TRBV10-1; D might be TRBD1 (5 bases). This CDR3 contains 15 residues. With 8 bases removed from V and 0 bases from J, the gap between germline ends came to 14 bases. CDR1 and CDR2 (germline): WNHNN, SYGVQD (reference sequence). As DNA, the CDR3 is TGCGCCAGCCTCGGGGACGCCGGCTCTGGAAACACCATATATTTT. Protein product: CASLGDAGSGNTIYF.

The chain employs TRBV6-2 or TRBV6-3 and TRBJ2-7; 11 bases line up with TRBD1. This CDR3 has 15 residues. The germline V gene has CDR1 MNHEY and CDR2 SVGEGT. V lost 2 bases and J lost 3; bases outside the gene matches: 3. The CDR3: CASSYGTGGLYEQYV. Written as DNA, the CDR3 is TGTGCCAGCAGTTACGGGACAGGGGGGCTCTACGAGCAGTACGTC.

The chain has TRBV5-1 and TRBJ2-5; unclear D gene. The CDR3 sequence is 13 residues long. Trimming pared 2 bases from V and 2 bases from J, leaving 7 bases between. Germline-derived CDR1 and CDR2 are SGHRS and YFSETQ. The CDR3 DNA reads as TGCGCCAGCAGCTTAGGACCGCAAGAGACCCAGTACTTC. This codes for CASSLGPQETQYF.

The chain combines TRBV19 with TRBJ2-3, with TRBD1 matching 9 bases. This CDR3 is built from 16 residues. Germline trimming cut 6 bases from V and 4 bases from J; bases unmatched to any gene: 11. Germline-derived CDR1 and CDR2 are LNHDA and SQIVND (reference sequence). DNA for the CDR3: TGTGCCAGTAGCGACCGCGGGACAGGGCTGGCAGATACGCAGTATTTT. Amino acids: CASSDRGTGLADTQYF.

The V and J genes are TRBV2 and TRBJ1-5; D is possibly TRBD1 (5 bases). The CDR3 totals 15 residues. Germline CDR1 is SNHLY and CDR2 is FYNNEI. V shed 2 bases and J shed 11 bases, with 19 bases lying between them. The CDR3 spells CASSESTGGWTAQHF. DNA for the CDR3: TGTGCCAGCAGTGAATCGACGGGGGGGTGGACGGCCCAGCATTTT.

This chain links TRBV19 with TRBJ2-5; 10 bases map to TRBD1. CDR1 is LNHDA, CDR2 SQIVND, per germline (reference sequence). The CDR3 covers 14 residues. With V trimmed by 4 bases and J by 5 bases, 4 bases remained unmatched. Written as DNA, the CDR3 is TGTGCCAGTAGTACGACAGGGGGCCGGGAGACCCAGTACTTC. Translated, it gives CASSTTGGRETQYF. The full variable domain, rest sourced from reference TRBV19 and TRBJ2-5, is DGGITQSPKYLFRKEGQNVTLSCEQNLNHDAMYWYRQDPGQGLRLIYYSQIVNDFQKGDIAEGYSVSREKKESFPLTVTSAQKNPTAFYLCASSTTGGRETQYFGPGTRLLVL.

The CDR3 DNA reads as TGTGCCAGCTCAACAGGGACGTTAGGTGAAAAACTGTTTTTT. It translates to CASSTGTLGEKLFF. This chain joins TRBV18 and TRBJ1-4; a possible D gene is TRBD1 (6 bases). The CDR3 extends over 14 amino acids. Germline CDR1 KGHSH, CDR2 LQKENI. Trimming shortened V by 5 bases and J by 7 bases, and 14 bases separated the two germline ends.

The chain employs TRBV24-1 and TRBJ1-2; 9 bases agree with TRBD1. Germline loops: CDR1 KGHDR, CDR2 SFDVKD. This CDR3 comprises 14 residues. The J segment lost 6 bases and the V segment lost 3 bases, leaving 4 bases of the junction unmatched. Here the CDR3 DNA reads TGTGCCACCAGTGATCGCGGACAGGGGCATGGCTACACCTTC. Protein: CATSDRGQGHGYTF.

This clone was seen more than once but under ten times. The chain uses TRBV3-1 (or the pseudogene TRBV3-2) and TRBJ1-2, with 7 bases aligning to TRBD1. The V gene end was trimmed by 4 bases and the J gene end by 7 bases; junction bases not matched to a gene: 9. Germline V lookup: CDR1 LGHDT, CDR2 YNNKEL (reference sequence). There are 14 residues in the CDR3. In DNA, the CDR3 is TGTGCCAGCAGCCGAAGGGACAGTGCGACTGGCTACACCTTC. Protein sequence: CASSRRDSATGYTF.

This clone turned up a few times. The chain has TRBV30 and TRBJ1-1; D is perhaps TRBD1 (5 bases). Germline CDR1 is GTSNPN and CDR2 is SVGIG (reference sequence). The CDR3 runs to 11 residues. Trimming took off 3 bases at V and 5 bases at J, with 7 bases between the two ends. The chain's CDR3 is CAWRGRTEAFF. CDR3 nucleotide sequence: TGTGCCTGGAGGGGGCGGACTGAAGCTTTCTTT. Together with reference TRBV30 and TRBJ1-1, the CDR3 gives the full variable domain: SQTIHQWPATLVQPVGSPLSLECTVEGTSNPNLYWYRQAAGRGLQLLFYSVGIGQISSEVPQNLSASRPQDRQFILSSKKLLLSDSGFYLCAWRGRTEAFFGQGTRLTVV.

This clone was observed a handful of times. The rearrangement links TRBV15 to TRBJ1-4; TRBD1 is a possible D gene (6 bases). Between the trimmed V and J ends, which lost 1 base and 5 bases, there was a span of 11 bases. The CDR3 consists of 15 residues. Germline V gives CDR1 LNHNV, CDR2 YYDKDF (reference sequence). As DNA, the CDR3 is TGTGCCACCAGCAGAGGCGAGGGGGAGAATGAAAAACTGTTTTTT. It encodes CATSRGEGENEKLFF.

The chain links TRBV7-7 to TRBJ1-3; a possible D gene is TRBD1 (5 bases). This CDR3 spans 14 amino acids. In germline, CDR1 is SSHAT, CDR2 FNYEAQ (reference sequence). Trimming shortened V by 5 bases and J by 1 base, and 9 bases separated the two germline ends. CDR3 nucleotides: TGTGCCAGCAGCCTGGGGCCTTCTGGAAACACCATATATTTT. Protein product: CASSLGPSGNTIYF.

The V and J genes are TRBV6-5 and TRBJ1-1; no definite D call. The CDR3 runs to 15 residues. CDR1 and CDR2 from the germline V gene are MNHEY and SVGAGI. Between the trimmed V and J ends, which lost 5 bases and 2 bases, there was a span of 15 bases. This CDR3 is CASSPRSTANTEAFF. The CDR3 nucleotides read TGTGCCAGCAGTCCCCGATCGACGGCCAACACTGAAGCTTTCTTT.

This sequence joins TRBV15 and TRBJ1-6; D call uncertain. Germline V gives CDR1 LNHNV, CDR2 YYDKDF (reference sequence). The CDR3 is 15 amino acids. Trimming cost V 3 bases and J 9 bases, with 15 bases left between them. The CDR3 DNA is TGTGCCACCAGCAGTGTAAGGGATGTTCGTTCACCCCTCCACTTT. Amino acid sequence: CATSSVRDVRSPLHF.

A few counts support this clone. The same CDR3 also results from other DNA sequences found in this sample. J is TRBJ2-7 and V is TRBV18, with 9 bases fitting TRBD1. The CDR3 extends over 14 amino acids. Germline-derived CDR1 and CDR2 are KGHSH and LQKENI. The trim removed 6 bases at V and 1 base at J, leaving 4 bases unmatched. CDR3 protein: CASSLGTGSYEQYV. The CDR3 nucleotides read TGTGCCAGCTCGCTCGGGACAGGGTCCTACGAGCAGTACGTC.

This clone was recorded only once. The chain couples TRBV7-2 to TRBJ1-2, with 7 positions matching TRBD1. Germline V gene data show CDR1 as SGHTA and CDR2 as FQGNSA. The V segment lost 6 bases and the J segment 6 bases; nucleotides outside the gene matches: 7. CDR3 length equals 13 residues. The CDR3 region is CASRLKQGNGYTF. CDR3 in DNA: TGTGCCAGCAGACTAAAACAGGGGAATGGCTACACCTTC.

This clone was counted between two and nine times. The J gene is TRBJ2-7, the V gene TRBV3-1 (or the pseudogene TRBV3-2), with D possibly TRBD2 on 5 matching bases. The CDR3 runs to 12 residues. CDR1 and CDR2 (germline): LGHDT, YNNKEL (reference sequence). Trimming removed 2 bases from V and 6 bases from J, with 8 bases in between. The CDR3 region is CASSQIGGEQYV. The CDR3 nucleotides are TGTGCCAGCAGCCAAATAGGAGGCGAGCAGTACGTC.

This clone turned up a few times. CDR3 in DNA: TGTGCCAGCAGCTTGGGGACAGTTTATTCACCCCTCCACTTT. Translated, it gives CASSLGTVYSPLHF. The chain links TRBV7-2 to TRBJ1-6, with 7 bases matching TRBD1. Trimming cost V 3 bases and J 8 bases; bases outside gene matches: 4. The CDR3 is 14 residues long. Germline V gene lookup returns CDR1 SGHTA and CDR2 FQGNSA.

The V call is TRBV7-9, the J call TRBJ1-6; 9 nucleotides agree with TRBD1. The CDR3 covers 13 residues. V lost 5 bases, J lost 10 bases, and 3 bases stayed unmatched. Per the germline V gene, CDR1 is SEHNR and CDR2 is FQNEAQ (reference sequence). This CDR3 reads CASSRDRDSPLHF. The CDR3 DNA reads TGTGCCAGCAGCAGGGACAGGGACTCACCCCTCCACTTT.

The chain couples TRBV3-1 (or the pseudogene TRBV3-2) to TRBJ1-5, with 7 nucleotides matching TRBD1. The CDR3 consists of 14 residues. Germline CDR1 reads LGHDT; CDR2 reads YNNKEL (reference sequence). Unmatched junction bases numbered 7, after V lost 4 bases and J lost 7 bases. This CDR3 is CASSPYRGGQPQHF. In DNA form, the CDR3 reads TGTGCCAGCAGCCCCTACAGGGGTGGGCAGCCCCAGCATTTT.

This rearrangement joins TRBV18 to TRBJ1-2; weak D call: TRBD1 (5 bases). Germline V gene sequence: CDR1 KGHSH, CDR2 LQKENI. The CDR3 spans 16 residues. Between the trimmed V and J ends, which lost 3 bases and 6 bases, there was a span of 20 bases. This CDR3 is CASSPSWDVLSNGYTF. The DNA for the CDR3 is TGTGCCAGCTCACCTTCGTGGGACGTACTTAGTAATGGCTACACCTTC.

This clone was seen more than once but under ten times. DNA of the CDR3: TGTGCCAGCAGCTTATACCTGAATGATTTCGAAAAACTGTTTTTT. This gives the protein CASSLYLNDFEKLFF. The chain uses TRBV7-9 and TRBJ1-4; no firm D call. Trimming shortened V by 2 bases and J by 8 bases, and 15 bases separated the two germline ends. The CDR3 spans 15 residues. Per germline, CDR1 SEHNR and CDR2 FQNEAQ (reference sequence).

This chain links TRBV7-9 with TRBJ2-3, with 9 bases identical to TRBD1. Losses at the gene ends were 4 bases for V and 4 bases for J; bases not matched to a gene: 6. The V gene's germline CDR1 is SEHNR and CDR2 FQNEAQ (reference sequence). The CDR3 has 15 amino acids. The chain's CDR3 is CASSSRQGEADTQYF. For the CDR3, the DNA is TGTGCCAGCAGCTCCAGACAGGGGGAGGCAGATACGCAGTATTTT.

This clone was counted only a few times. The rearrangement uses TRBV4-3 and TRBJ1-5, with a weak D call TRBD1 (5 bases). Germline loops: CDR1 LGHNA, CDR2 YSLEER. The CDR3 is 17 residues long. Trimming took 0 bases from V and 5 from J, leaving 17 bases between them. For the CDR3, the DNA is TGCGCCAGCAGCCAAGAGTACGGGGCAAACAGAGATCAGCCCCAGCATTTT. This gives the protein CASSQEYGANRDQPQHF.

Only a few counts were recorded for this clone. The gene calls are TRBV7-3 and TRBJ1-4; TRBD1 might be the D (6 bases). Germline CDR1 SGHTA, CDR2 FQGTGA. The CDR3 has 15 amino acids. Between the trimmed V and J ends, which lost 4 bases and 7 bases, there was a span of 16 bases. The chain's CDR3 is CASSCRTELSEKLFF. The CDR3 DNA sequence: TGTGCCAGCAGCTGCAGGACAGAACTAAGTGAAAAACTGTTTTTT. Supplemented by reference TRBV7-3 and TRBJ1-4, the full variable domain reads GAGVSQTPSNKVTEKGKYVELRCDPISGHTALYWYRQSLGQGPEFLIYFQGTGAADDSGLPNDRFFAVRPEGSVSTLKIQRTERGDSAVYLCASSCRTELSEKLFFGSGTQLSVL.

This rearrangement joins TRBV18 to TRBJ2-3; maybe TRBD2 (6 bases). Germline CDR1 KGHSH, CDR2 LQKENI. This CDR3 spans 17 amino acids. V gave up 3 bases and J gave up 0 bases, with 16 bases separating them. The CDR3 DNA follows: TGTGCCAGCTCACCCCTCGGGAAGGGGACTAGCACAGATACGCAGTATTTT. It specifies CASSPLGKGTSTDTQYF. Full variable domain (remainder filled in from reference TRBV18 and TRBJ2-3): NAGVMQNPRHLVRRRGQEARLRCSPMKGHSHVYWYRQLPEEGLKFMVYLQKENIIDESGMPKERFSAEFPKEGPSILRIQQVVRGDSAAYFCASSPLGKGTSTDTQYFGPGTRLTVL.

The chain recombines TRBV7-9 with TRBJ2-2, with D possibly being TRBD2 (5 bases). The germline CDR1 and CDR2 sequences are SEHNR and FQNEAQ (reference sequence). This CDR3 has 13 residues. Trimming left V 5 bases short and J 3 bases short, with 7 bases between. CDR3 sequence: CASSPLDTGELFF. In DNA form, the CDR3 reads TGTGCCAGCAGCCCACTAGACACCGGGGAGCTGTTTTTT. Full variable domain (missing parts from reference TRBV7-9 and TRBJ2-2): DTGVSQNPRHKITKRGQNVTFRCDPISEHNRLYWYRQTLGQGPEFLTYFQNEAQLEKSRLLSDRFSAERPKGSFSTLEIQRTEQGDSAMYLCASSPLDTGELFFGEGSRLTVL.

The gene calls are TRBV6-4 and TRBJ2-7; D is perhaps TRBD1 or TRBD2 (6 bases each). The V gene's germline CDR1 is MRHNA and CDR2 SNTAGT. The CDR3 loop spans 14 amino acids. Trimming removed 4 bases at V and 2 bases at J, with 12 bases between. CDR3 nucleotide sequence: TGTGCCAGCAGTGGCGCGGGACAAACCTACGAGCAGTACGTC. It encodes CASSGAGQTYEQYV.

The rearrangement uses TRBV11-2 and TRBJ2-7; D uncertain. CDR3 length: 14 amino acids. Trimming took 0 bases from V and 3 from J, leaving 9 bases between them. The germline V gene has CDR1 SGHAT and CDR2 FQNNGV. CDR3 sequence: CASSLDNGVYEQYV. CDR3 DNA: TGTGCCAGCAGCTTAGATAATGGGGTCTACGAGCAGTACGTC.

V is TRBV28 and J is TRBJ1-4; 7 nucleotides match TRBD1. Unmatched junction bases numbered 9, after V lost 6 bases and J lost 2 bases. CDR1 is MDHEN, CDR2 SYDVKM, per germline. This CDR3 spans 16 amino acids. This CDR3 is CASRSSQGITNEKLFF. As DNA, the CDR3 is TGTGCCAGCAGGTCCTCACAGGGGATCACTAATGAAAAACTGTTTTTT.

The CDR3 protein is CASSDVTAGEKLFF. As DNA, the CDR3 is TGTGCCAGCAGTGATGTTACAGCGGGTGAAAAACTGTTTTTT. V is TRBV6-1 and J is TRBJ1-4, with D uncertain. Germline CDR1 MNHNS, CDR2 SASEGT. The CDR3 has 14 amino acids. V was trimmed by 3 bases and J by 7 bases, leaving 12 bases between them.

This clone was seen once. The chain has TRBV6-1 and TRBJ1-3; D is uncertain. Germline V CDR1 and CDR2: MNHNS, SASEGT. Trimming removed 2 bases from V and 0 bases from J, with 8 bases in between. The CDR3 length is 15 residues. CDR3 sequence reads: CASSEILDSGNTIYF. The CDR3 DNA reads TGTGCCAGCAGTGAAATACTCGACTCTGGAAACACCATATATTTT.